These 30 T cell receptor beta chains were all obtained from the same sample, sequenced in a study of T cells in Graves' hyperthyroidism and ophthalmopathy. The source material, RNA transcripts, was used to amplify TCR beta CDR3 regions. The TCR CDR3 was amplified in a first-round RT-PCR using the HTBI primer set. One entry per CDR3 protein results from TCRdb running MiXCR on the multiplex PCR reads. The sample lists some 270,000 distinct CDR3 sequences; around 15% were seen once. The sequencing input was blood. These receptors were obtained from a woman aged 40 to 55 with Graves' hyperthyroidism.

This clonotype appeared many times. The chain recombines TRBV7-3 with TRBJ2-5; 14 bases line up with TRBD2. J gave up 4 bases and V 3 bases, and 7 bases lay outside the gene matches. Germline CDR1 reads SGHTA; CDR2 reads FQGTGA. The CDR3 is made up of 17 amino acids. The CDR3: CASSLGTSGRIGETQYF. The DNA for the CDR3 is TGTGCCAGCAGCTTGGGGACTAGCGGGAGAATCGGAGAGACCCAGTACTTC.

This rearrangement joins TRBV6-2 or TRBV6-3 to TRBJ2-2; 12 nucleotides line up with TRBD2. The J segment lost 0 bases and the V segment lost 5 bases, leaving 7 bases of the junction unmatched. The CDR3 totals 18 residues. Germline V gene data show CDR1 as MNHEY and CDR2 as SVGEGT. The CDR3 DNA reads TGTGCCAGCAGTCATACCCTAGCGGGAGGGCCGAACACCGGGGAGCTGTTTTTT. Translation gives CASSHTLAGGPNTGELFF.

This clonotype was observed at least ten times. The CDR3 loop is CASSSLGLNTEAFF. CDR3 DNA: TGTGCCAGCAGCTCCCTGGGACTGAACACTGAAGCTTTCTTT. This chain connects TRBV7-9 to TRBJ1-1; D is perhaps TRBD1 (5 bases). The CDR3 consists of 14 residues. Germline CDR1 reads SEHNR; CDR2 reads FQNEAQ (reference sequence). Trimming cost V 4 bases and J 0 bases, with 9 bases left between them.

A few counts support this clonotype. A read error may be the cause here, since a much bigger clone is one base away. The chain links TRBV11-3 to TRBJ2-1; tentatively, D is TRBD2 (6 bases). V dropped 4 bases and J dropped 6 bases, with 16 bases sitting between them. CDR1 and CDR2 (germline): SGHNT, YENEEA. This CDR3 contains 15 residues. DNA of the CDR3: TGTGCCAGCAGCTCCTCTGTGGGCGGGACCAATGAGCAGTTCTTC. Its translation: CASSSSVGGTNEQFF.

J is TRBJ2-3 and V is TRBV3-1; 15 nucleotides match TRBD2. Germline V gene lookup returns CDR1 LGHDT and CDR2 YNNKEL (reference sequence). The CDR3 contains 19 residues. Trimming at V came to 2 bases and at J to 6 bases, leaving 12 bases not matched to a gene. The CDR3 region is CASSQFYPGLAGGGDTQYF. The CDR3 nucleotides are TGTGCCAGCAGCCAATTTTATCCGGGACTAGCGGGAGGAGGGGATACGCAGTATTTT.

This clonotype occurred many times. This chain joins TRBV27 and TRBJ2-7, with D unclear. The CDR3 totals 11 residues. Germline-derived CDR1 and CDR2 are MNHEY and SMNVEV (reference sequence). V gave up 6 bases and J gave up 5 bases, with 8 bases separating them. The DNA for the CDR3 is TGTGCCAGCAGGGACGCGGACGAGCAGTACTTC. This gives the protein CASRDADEQYF.

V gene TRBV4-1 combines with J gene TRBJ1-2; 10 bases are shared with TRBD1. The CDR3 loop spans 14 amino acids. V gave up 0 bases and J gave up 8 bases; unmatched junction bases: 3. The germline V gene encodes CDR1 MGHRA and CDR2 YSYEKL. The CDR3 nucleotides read TGCGCCAGCAGCCAAGAAGCGACAGGGGGCGGCTACACCTTC. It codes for CASSQEATGGGYTF.

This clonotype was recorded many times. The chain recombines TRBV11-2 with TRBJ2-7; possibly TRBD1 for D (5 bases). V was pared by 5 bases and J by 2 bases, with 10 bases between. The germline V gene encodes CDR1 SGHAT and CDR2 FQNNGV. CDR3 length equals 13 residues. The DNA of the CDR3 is TGTGCCAGCAGCAGGGCCAGGGCCTACGAGCAGTACTTC. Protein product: CASSRARAYEQYF.

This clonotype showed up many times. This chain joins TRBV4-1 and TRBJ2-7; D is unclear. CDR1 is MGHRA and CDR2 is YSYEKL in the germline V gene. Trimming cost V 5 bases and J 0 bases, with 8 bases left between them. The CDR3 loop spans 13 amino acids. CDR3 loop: CASSSTDSYEQYF. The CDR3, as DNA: TGCGCCAGCAGCTCCACGGACTCCTACGAGCAGTACTTC.

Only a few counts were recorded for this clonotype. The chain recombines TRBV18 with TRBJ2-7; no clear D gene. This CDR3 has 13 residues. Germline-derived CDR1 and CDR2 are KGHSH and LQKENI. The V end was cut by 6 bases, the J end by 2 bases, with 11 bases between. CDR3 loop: CASSSTDAYEQYF. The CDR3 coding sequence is TGTGCCAGCTCGTCGACGGACGCCTACGAGCAGTACTTC. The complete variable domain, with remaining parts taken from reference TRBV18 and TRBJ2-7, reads NAGVMQNPRHLVRRRGQEARLRCSPMKGHSHVYWYRQLPEEGLKFMVYLQKENIIDESGMPKERFSAEFPKEGPSILRIQQVVRGDSAAYFCASSSTDAYEQYFGPGTRLTVT.

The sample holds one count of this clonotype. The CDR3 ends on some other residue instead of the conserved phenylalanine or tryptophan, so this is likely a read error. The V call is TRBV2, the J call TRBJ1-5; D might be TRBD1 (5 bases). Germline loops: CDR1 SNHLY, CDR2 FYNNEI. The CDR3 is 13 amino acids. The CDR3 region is CVSSLRAHQPQHL. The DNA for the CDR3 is TGTGTCAGCAGTCTCAGGGCCCATCAGCCCCAGCATTTA.

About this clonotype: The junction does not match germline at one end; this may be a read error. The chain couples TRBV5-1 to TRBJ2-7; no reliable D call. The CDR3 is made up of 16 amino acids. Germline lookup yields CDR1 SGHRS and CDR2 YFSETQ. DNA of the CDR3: TGCGCCAGCAGCTTGCAGTCCAGGTGGAGCTCCCACGAGCAGTACTTC. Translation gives CASSLQSRWSSHEQYF.

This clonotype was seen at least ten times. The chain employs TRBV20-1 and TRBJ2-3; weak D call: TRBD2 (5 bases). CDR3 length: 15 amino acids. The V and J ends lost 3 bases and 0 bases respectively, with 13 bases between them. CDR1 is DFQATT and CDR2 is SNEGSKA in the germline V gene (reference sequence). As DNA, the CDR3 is TGCAGTGCTAGGGAACACTCTAGCAGCACAGATACGCAGTATTTT. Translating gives CSAREHSSSTDTQYF.

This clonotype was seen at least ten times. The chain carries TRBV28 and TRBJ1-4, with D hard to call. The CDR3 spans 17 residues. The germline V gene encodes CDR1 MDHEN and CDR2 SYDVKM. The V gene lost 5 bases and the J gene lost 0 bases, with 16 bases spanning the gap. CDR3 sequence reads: CASSPAAAQATNEKLFF. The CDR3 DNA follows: TGTGCCAGCAGTCCCGCGGCAGCCCAAGCAACTAATGAAAAACTGTTTTTT.

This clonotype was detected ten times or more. DNA for the CDR3: TGTGCCATCAGTGAAAGGGGGCCCAGCAATCAGCCCCAGCATTTT. This translates into CAISERGPSNQPQHF. The V call is TRBV10-3, the J call TRBJ1-5; 7 bases are a match to TRBD1. J was trimmed by 1 base and V by 3 bases; bases with no gene match: 3. The length of the CDR3 is 15 residues. Germline V gene data show CDR1 as ENHRY and CDR2 as SYGVKD.

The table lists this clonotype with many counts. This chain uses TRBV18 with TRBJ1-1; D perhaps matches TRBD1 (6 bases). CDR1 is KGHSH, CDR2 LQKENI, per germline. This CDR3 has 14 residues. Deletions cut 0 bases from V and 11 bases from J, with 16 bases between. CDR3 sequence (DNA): TGTGCCAGCTCACCACCCGGAACGGGGGCTGGGGCTTTCTTT. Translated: CASSPPGTGAGAFF.

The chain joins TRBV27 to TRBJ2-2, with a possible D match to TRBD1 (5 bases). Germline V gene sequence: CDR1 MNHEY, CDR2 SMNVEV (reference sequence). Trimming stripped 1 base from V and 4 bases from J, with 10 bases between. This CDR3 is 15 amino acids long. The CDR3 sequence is CASSLYRLPTGELFF. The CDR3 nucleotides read TGTGCCAGCAGTTTATACAGGTTGCCCACCGGGGAGCTGTTTTTT.

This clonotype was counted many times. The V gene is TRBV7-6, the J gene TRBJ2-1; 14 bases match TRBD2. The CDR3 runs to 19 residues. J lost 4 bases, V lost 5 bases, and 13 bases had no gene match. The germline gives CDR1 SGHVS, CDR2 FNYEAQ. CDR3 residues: CASSLGLAGGAGAYNEQFF. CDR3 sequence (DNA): TGTGCCAGCAGCCTAGGACTAGCGGGAGGAGCTGGGGCTTACAATGAGCAGTTCTTC.

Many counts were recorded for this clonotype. CDR3 coding DNA: TGTGCCAGCAGAGGACTGGGTGGCTACACCTTC. It translates to CASRGLGGYTF. The chain has TRBV12-3 or TRBV12-4 and TRBJ1-2; D remains unclear. The CDR3 runs 11 residues. V was cut by 6 bases and J by 7 bases, with 9 bases left in between.

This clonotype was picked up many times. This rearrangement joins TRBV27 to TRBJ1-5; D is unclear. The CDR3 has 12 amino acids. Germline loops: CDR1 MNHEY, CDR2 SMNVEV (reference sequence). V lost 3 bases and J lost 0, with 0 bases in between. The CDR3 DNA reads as TGTGCCAGCAGTTTTAGCAATCAGCCCCAGCATTTT. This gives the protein CASSFSNQPQHF.

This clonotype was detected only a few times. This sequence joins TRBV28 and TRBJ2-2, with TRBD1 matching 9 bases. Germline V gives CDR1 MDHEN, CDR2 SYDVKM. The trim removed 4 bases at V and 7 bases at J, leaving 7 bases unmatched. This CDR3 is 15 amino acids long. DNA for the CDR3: TGTGCCAGCAGTTCACCGGGACAGGGTATCGGGGAGCTGTTTTTT. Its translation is CASSSPGQGIGELFF.

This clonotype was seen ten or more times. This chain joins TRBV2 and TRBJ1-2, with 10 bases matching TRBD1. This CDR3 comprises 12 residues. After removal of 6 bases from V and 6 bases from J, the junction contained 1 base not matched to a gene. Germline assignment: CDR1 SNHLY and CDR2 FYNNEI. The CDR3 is CASRGTGDGYTF. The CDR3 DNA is TGTGCCAGCAGAGGGACAGGGGATGGCTACACCTTC. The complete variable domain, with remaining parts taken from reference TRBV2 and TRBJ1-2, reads EPEVTQTPSHQVTQMGQEVILRCVPISNHLYFYWYRQILGQKVEFLVSFYNNEISEKSEIFDDQFSVERPDGSNFTLKIRSTKLEDSAMYFCASRGTGDGYTFGSGTRLTVV.

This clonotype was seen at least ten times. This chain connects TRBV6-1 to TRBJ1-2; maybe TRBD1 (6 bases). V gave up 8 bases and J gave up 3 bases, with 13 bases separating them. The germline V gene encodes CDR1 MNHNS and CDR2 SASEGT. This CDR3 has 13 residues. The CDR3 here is CASQETGYYGYTF. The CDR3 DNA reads TGTGCCAGCCAAGAGACAGGCTACTATGGCTACACCTTC.

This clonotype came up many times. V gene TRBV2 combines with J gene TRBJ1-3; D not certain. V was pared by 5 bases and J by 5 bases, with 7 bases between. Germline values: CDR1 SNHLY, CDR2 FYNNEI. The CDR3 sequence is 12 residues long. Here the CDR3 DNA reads TGTGCCAGCAGTATACTGAGAAACACCATATATTTT. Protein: CASSILRNTIYF.

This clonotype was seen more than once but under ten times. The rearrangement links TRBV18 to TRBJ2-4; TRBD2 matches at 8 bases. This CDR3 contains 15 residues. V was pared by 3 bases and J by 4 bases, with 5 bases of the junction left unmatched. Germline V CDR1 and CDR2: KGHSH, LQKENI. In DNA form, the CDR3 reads TGTGCCAGCTCACCGACCGGGGGGGGAAAAAACATTCAGTACTTC. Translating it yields CASSPTGGGKNIQYF.

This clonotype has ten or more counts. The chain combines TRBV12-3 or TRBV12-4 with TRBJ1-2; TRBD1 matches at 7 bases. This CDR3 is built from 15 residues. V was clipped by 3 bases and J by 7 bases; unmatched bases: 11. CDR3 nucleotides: TGTGCCAGCAGTTTCCGGCAGGCGGCAGGGGGTGGCTACACCTTC. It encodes CASSFRQAAGGGYTF.

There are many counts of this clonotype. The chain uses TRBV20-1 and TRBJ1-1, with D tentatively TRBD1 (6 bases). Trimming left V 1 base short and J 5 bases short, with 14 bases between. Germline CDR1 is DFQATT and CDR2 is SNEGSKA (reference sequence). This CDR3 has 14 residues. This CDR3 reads CSARGGGAKTEAFF. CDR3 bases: TGCAGTGCTAGAGGGGGGGGGGCGAAGACTGAAGCTTTCTTT.

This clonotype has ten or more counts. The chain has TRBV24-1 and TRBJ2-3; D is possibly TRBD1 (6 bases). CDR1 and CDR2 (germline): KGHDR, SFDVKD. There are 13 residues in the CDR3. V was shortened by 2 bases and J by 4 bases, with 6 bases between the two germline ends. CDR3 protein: CATSDYRADTQYF. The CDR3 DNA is TGTGCCACCAGTGATTACAGGGCAGATACGCAGTATTTT.

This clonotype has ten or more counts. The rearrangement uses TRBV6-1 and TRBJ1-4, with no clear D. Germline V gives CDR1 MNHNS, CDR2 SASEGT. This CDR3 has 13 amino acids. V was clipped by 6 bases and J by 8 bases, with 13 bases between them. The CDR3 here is CASRSDNSEKLFF. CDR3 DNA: TGTGCCAGCAGGTCCGATAACAGCGAAAAACTGTTTTTT.

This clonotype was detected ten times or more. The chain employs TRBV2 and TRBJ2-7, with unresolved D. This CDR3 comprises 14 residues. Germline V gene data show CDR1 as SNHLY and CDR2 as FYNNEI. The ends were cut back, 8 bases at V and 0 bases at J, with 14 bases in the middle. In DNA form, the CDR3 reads TGTGCCAGCCTATATCAGGAGAGCTCCTACGAGCAGTACTTC. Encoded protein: CASLYQESSYEQYF.